This is a list of T cell receptor beta chains from one sample in a study of blood T cell repertoires in COVID-19. TCRdb's copy holds only in-frame clones and misses some; the assay was immunoSEQ multiplex PCR. The profile shows around 87,000 clones, approximately 90% of them singletons. The specimen was peripheral blood. All receptors come from a man aged 50-59 years with acute or convalescent COVID-19. Both conserved end residues are part of each CDR3. A D gene is named only where the DNA matches it firmly. Expanded clones get a size class; other rows say once, few or many, or leave the size out.

j_gene: TRBJ2-5
abundance: -
d_gene: TRBD2
v_gene: TRBV9
CDR3aa: CASSVVGTSFETQYF
CDR3nt: TGTGCCAGCAGCGTAGTGGGGACTAGCTTCGAGACCCAGTACTTC

j_gene: TRBJ2-2
abundance: -
d_gene: TRBD1
v_gene: TRBV15
CDR3aa: CATKLNRGPTGELFF
CDR3nt: TGTGCCACCAAACTCAACAGGGGGCCCACCGGGGAGCTGTTTTTT

j_gene: TRBJ2-4
abundance: -
d_gene: TRBD1
v_gene: TRBV19
CDR3aa: CASSTTGGTNIQYF
CDR3nt: TGTGCCAGTAGTACCACAGGGGGCACAAACATTCAGTACTTC

j_gene: TRBJ1-1
abundance: -
d_gene: -
v_gene: TRBV7-2
CDR3aa: CASSLGEIGRMNTEAFF
CDR3nt: TGTGCCAGCAGCTTAGGGGAGATAGGTCGCATGAACACTGAAGCTTTCTTT

j_gene: TRBJ1-5
abundance: -
d_gene: -
v_gene: TRBV6-5
CDR3aa: CASIPGASNQPQHF
CDR3nt: TGTGCCAGCATCCCAGGGGCCAGCAATCAGCCCCAGCATTTT

j_gene: TRBJ2-7
abundance: -
d_gene: TRBD1
v_gene: TRBV5-6
CDR3aa: CASSWGTGQYEQYF
CDR3nt: TGTGCCAGCAGCTGGGGGACAGGGCAATACGAGCAGTACTTC

j_gene: TRBJ1-2
abundance: -
d_gene: -
v_gene: TRBV12-3/TRBV12-4
CDR3aa: CASSPINYGYTF
CDR3nt: TGTGCCAGCAGCCCCATTAACTATGGCTACACCTTC

j_gene: TRBJ1-3
abundance: few
d_gene: -
v_gene: TRBV5-1
CDR3aa: CASSLERPDRNTIYF
CDR3nt: TGCGCCAGCAGCTTGGAGCGGCCAGACCGAAACACCATATATTTT

j_gene: TRBJ1-5
abundance: -
d_gene: -
v_gene: TRBV5-5
CDR3aa: CASSPTLSVGQPQHF
CDR3nt: TGTGCCAGCAGCCCAACCCTGAGCGTGGGTCAGCCCCAGCATTTT

j_gene: TRBJ1-4
abundance: -
d_gene: -
v_gene: TRBV5-1
CDR3aa: CASSVDGATNEKLFF
CDR3nt: TGCGCCAGCAGCGTGGACGGTGCAACTAATGAAAAACTGTTTTTT

j_gene: TRBJ1-2
abundance: -
d_gene: -
v_gene: TRBV9
CDR3aa: CASSAVEEGYTF
CDR3nt: TGTGCCAGCAGCGCCGTTGAAGAGGGCTACACCTTC

j_gene: TRBJ1-5
abundance: -
d_gene: TRBD1
v_gene: TRBV2
CDR3aa: CASSVGDRGVQPQHF
CDR3nt: TGTGCCAGCAGTGTGGGGGACAGGGGAGTTCAGCCCCAGCATTTT

j_gene: TRBJ1-2
abundance: -
d_gene: -
v_gene: TRBV27
CDR3aa: CASSLSRVTNYGYTF
CDR3nt: TGTGCCAGCAGTTTGTCCAGGGTGACTAACTATGGCTACACCTTC

j_gene: TRBJ2-2
abundance: -
d_gene: -
v_gene: TRBV5-6
CDR3aa: CASSLASDNGELFF
CDR3nt: TGTGCCAGCAGCTTGGCTAGCGATAACGGGGAGCTGTTTTTT

j_gene: TRBJ1-2
abundance: -
d_gene: -
v_gene: TRBV19
CDR3aa: CASSGIAGYYGYTF
CDR3nt: TGTGCCAGTAGCGGGATCGCCGGGTACTATGGCTACACCTTC

j_gene: TRBJ1-2
abundance: -
d_gene: TRBD1
v_gene: TRBV18
CDR3aa: CASSPPTPDRVSGYTF
CDR3nt: TGTGCCAGCTCACCCCCAACACCAGACAGGGTCTCTGGCTACACCTTC

j_gene: TRBJ1-5
abundance: -
d_gene: TRBD1
v_gene: TRBV19
CDR3aa: CASSADRGGSNQPQHF
CDR3nt: TGTGCCAGTAGTGCGGACAGGGGGGGAAGCAATCAGCCCCAGCATTTT

j_gene: TRBJ2-6
abundance: -
d_gene: -
v_gene: TRBV7-9
CDR3aa: CASTPRGGPGANVLTF
CDR3nt: TGTGCCAGCACCCCGAGGGGGGGCCCTGGGGCCAACGTCCTGACTTTC

j_gene: TRBJ1-1
abundance: -
d_gene: -
v_gene: TRBV7-8
CDR3aa: CASYLIQGDTEAFF
CDR3nt: TGTGCCAGCTATCTCATACAGGGTGACACTGAAGCTTTCTTT

j_gene: TRBJ2-5
abundance: -
d_gene: TRBD1
v_gene: TRBV5-1
CDR3aa: CASSTGGWGETQYF
CDR3nt: TGCGCCAGCTCGACAGGGGGCTGGGGGGAGACCCAGTACTTC

j_gene: TRBJ1-6
abundance: -
d_gene: -
v_gene: TRBV6-4
CDR3aa: CASSDGGDSPLHF
CDR3nt: TGTGCCAGCAGTGACGGGGGGGATTCACCCCTCCACTTT

j_gene: TRBJ2-3
abundance: -
d_gene: TRBD2
v_gene: TRBV7-2
CDR3aa: CASSLRGGGPTDTQYF
CDR3nt: TGTGCCAGCAGCTTAAGGGGCGGGGGGCCCACAGATACGCAGTATTTT

j_gene: TRBJ2-3
abundance: -
d_gene: TRBD1
v_gene: TRBV5-4
CDR3aa: CASSTQGVSTDTQYF
CDR3nt: TGTGCCAGCAGTACCCAGGGGGTGTCCACAGATACGCAGTATTTT

j_gene: TRBJ1-2
abundance: -
d_gene: -
v_gene: TRBV10-2
CDR3aa: CASSEAVRTALFGYTF
CDR3nt: TGCGCCAGCAGTGAGGCAGTCAGGACAGCCCTATTTGGCTACACCTTC

j_gene: TRBJ2-6
abundance: -
d_gene: TRBD2
v_gene: TRBV9
CDR3aa: CASSFGLAGAGANVLTF
CDR3nt: TGTGCCAGCAGCTTCGGACTAGCGGGGGCTGGGGCCAACGTCCTGACTTTC

j_gene: TRBJ1-2
abundance: few
d_gene: TRBD1
v_gene: TRBV28
CDR3aa: CASQEPTGGANYGYTF
CDR3nt: TGTGCCAGCCAGGAACCCACAGGGGGGGCTAACTATGGCTACACCTTC

j_gene: TRBJ1-1
abundance: -
d_gene: -
v_gene: TRBV29-1
CDR3aa: CSVGRDENTEAFF
CDR3nt: TGCAGCGTTGGCAGGGATGAAAACACTGAAGCTTTCTTT

j_gene: TRBJ2-1
abundance: -
d_gene: TRBD2
v_gene: TRBV7-3
CDR3aa: CASSPTSGANEQFF
CDR3nt: TGTGCCAGCAGCCCTACTAGCGGGGCGAATGAGCAGTTCTTC